This section outlines one T cell receptor beta chain sequence together with its context. Its antigen remains unknown. These data are taken from a study of cytomegalovirus exposure and HLA in healthy donors. Study-level points and caveats: The records held CMV serostatus as the only immune exposure information. In vitro experiments confirmed that three CMV-associated chains were specific for CMV antigens.

A multiplex PCR was run with 60 Vbeta primers and 13 Jbeta primers. Produced via immunoSEQ multiplex PCR; TCRdb's table is partial and in-frame only. This listing includes under 95,000 clones. CDR1 is SEHNR, CDR2 FQNEAQ, per germline (reference sequence). The trim removed 2 bases at V and 7 bases at J, leaving 13 bases unmatched. CDR3 length: 16 residues. The chain carries TRBV7-9 and TRBJ2-7; 8 positions match TRBD1. The sequenced material came from PBMCs. The clonotype comes from a man aged 45-60 years in good health and CMV-seronegative. The CDR3 bases are TGTGCCAGCAGCTTACGAGGTCAGGGGGCTACAAGTGAGCAGTACTTC. Its translation: CASSLRGQGATSEQYF.